This T cell receptor (beta chain) was captured in a study of glioma-infiltrating T cells after dendritic cell vaccination. Whole-study context: Dendritic cell vaccination trial patients had either newly diagnosed or recurrent glioblastoma.

Up to about 2 ug genomic DNA was used for TCRB CDR3 amplification. The PCR used 60 V beta and 13 J beta primers. Libraries were prepared by immunoSEQ multiplex PCR; TCRdb keeps only in-frame clonotypes and omits some of them. The sample contains approximately 64,000 clones, more than 75% of which appear only once. The CDR3 is 15 residues long. V lost 0 bases to trimming and J lost 8 bases; unmatched junction nucleotides: 4. The germline V gene has CDR1 SGHRS and CDR2 YFSETQ. Source: blood, taken before dendritic cell vaccination. The chain combines TRBV5-1 with TRBJ2-1, with TRBD1 identical over 11 bases. This TCR was sampled from a human donor with glioblastoma. This CDR3 is CASSLEDRGPDEQFF. The CDR3 DNA sequence: TGCGCCAGCAGCTTGGAGGACAGGGGGCCCGATGAGCAGTTCTTC.